The T cell receptor (beta chain) described here comes from a study of shared clonotypes between healthy human individuals. CDR3 size: 14 residues. V shed 3 bases and J 1 base; nucleotides not matched to a gene: 4. Germline values: CDR1 SGHRS, CDR2 YFSETQ. Only in-frame clones appear in the TCRdb table, and some are missing; sequencing was by immunoSEQ multiplex PCR. Of some 650,000 clones in the sample, 97% were seen once. CD4+ cells were split into CD45RA+ naive and CD45RA-negative memory subsets. Sequenced material: naive CD4+ T cells sorted from blood. The subset was: CD45RA+ positively selected. The chain couples TRBV5-1 to TRBJ2-7; 7 nucleotides agree with TRBD2. The receptor was isolated from a woman aged 30 to 39 in good health. The CDR3 region has the DNA TGCGCCAGCAGCTCCCAAGCGGGGTCCTACGAGCAGTACTTC. This translates into CASSSQAGSYEQYF.